The 11 T cell receptor beta chains reported below all come from one sample, sequenced in a study of beta chain features in type 1 diabetes (dated by TCRdb to the late 2010s). Library construction relied on the immunoSEQ multiplex PCR assay. All of the isolated RNA was reverse transcribed with the High Capacity cDNA Reverse Transcription Kit, so expressed TCRB transcripts were sequenced. TCRdb mirrors the immuneACCESS table, restricted to in-frame sequences. Some clones are absent from its copies; in checked studies, under half trace to an unresolved V gene, and the reason for the others is unknown. The sample table holds around 190,000 clones, of which about 13% were seen once. Around 0.63% of the sample goes to the ten largest clones. The sequencing sample was made of central memory CD4+ T cells from blood. These receptors were taken from a young woman in good health.

This clone was picked up a small number of times. V and J are TRBV10-3 and TRBJ2-2; D not resolved. CDR3 length: 14 amino acids. Germline V gene sequence: CDR1 ENHRY, CDR2 SYGVKD. V was pared by 10 bases and J by 0 bases, with 12 bases between. This CDR3 is CASRSGTNTGELFF. In DNA form, the CDR3 reads TGTGCCAGCAGGTCTGGCACGAACACCGGGGAGCTGTTTTTT.

This clone has a handful of counts. This sequence joins TRBV28 and TRBJ2-7; 8 bases map to TRBD2. V was pared by 6 bases and J by 0 bases, with 7 bases of the junction left unmatched. This CDR3 has 15 residues. CDR1 and CDR2 from the germline V gene are MDHEN and SYDVKM. For the CDR3, the DNA is TGTGCCAGCAGCACTAGCGGAAGGAGCTCCTACGAGCAGTACTTC. This encodes CASSTSGRSSYEQYF.

This clone appeared a few times. The chain has TRBV28 and TRBJ1-2, with D perhaps TRBD1 (5 bases). CDR3 length: 13 residues. Germline V gene data show CDR1 as MDHEN and CDR2 as SYDVKM. The V gene lost 7 bases and the J gene lost 3 bases, with 12 bases spanning the gap. The chain's CDR3 is CASKRGGDYGYTF. CDR3 in DNA: TGTGCCAGCAAAAGGGGCGGTGACTATGGCTACACCTTC.

The J gene is TRBJ2-5, the V gene TRBV10-3; 7 bases are a match to TRBD2. Trimming took 3 bases from V and 5 from J; bases not matched to a gene: 9. CDR1 is ENHRY and CDR2 is SYGVKD in the germline V gene. The CDR3 runs to 15 residues. CDR3 in amino acids: CAISDLGGREETQYF. The CDR3 coding sequence is TGTGCCATCAGTGACCTCGGAGGGAGGGAGGAGACCCAGTACTTC.

This chain links TRBV2 with TRBJ2-6, with D unresolved. The germline CDR1 and CDR2 sequences are SNHLY and FYNNEI. Trimming stripped 6 bases from V and 0 bases from J, with 9 bases between. The CDR3 is 15 residues long. CDR3 nucleotide sequence: TGTGCCAGCAGATGGAGAACCTCTGGGGCCAACGTCCTGACTTTC. Amino acid sequence: CASRWRTSGANVLTF.

The chain carries TRBV30 and TRBJ1-2; 9 bases are shared with TRBD1. There are 14 residues in the CDR3. The germline gives CDR1 GTSNPN, CDR2 SVGIG (reference sequence). Losses at the gene ends were 6 bases for V and 2 bases for J; bases not matched to a gene: 7. The CDR3: CACSAGTGNYGYTF. The CDR3 DNA sequence: TGTGCCTGCTCCGCCGGGACAGGGAACTATGGCTACACCTTC.

There are a few counts of this clone. The V gene is TRBV5-6, the J gene TRBJ1-1; tentative D call: TRBD1 (6 bases). Trimming removed 4 bases from V and 1 base from J, with 20 bases in between. The CDR3 sequence is 17 residues long. Germline V gene lookup returns CDR1 SGHDT and CDR2 YYEEEE. The chain's CDR3 is CASSLRGYLYGNTEAFF. The CDR3 DNA follows: TGTGCCAGCAGCCTCAGGGGATACCTCTATGGGAACACTGAAGCTTTCTTT.

This clone was detected only a few times. The gene calls are TRBV30 and TRBJ2-3; possible D gene TRBD1, 6 bases. V was shortened by 0 bases and J by 8 bases, with 12 bases between the two germline ends. CDR1 is GTSNPN and CDR2 is SVGIG in the germline V gene (reference sequence). This CDR3 has 13 amino acids. CDR3 nucleotide sequence: TGTGCCTGGAGTGTACAGGGAAAGGGTACGCAGTATTTT. This translates into CAWSVQGKGTQYF.

The rearrangement joins TRBV27 to TRBJ1-5; 7 bases are a match to TRBD1. Unmatched junction bases numbered 9, after V lost 2 bases and J lost 11 bases. This CDR3 has 14 residues. Germline CDR1 reads MNHEY; CDR2 reads SMNVEV (reference sequence). Here the CDR3 DNA reads TGTGCCAGCAGTTTACTCTCGGACAGGATGTCCCAGCATTTT. Translation gives CASSLLSDRMSQHF.

In the case of this clone: This clone may be a read error of a much larger clone one base away. This chain joins TRBV14 and TRBJ2-1; 11 nucleotides line up with TRBD2. This CDR3 comprises 15 residues. V gave up 5 bases and J gave up 3 bases; unmatched junction bases: 3. The germline V gene has CDR1 SGHDN and CDR2 FVKESK. DNA of the CDR3: TGTGCCAGCAGCGCGGGACTAGCGGACTACAATGAGCAGTTCTTC. Protein product: CASSAGLADYNEQFF.

The V and J genes are TRBV29-1 and TRBJ2-3; 8 bases are a match to TRBD2. The V gene's germline CDR1 is SQVTM and CDR2 ANQGSEA. This CDR3 region has 15 residues. V trimming: 6 bases; J trimming: 4 bases; junction bases outside the gene matches: 12. The CDR3 loop is CSVPTGAGGSDTQYF. The CDR3 DNA reads TGCAGCGTCCCCACCGGGGCGGGAGGTTCAGATACGCAGTATTTT.